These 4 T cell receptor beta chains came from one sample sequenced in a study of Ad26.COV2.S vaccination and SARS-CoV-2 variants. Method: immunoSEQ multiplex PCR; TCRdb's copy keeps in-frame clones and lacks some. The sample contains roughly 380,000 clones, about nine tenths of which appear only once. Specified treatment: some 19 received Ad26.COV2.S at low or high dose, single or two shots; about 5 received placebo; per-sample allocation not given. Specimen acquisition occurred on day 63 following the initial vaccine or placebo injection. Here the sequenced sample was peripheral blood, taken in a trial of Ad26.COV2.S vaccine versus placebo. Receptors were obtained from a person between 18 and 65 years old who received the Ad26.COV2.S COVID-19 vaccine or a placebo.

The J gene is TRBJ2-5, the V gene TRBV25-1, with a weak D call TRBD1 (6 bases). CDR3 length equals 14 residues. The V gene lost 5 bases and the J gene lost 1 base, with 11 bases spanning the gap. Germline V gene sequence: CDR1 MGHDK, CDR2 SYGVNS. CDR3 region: CASSLLDSQETQYF. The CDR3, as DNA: TGTGCCAGCAGTTTATTGGACAGCCAAGAGACCCAGTACTTC.

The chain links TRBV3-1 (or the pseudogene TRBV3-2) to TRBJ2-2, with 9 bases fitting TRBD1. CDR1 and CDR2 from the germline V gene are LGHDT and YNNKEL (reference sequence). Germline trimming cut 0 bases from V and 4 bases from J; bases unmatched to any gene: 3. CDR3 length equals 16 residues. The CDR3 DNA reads TGTGCCAGCAGCCAAGAGAACAGGGGGCTCACCGGGGAGCTGTTTTTT. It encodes CASSQENRGLTGELFF.

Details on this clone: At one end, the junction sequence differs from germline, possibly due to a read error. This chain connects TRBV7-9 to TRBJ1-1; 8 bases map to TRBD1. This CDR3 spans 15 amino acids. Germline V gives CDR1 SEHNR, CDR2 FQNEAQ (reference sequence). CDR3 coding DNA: TGTGCCAGCAGCTTAGAGGACAGGGTGAAGACTGAAGCTTTCTTT. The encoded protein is CASSLEDRVKTEAFF.

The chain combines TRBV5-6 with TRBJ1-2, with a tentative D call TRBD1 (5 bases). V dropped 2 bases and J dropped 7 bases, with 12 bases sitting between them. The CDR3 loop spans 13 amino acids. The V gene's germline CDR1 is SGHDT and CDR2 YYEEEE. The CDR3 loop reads CASSFPGWRGYTF. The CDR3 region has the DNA TGTGCCAGCAGCTTCCCAGGGTGGCGTGGCTACACCTTC.